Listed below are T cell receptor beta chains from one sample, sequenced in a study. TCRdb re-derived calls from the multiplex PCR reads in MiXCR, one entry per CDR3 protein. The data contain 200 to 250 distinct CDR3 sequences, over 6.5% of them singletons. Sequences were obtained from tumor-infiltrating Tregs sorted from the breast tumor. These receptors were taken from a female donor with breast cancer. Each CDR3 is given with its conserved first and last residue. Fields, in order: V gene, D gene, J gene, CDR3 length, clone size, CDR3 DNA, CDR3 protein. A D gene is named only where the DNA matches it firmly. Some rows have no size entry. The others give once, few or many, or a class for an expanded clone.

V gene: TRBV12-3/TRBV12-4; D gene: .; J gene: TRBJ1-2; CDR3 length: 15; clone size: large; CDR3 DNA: TGTGCCAGCAGTTTAGTGGTCCCAGGGAACTATGGCTACACCTTC; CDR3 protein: CASSLVVPGNYGYTF
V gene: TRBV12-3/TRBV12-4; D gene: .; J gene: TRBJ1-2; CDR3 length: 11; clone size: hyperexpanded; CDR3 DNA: TGTGCCAGCAGCTTAGGACATTATGACACCTTC; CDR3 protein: CASSLGHYDTF
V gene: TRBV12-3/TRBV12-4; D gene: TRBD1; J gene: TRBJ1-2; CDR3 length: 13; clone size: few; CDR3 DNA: TGTGCCAGCAGTCGACAGGGCATTTACGGCTACACCTTC; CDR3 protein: CASSRQGIYGYTF
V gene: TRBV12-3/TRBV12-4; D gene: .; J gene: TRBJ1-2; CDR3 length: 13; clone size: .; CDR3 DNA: TGTGCCTCGAGGACACAGGGATCCTATGGCTACACCTTC; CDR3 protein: CASRTQGSYGYTF
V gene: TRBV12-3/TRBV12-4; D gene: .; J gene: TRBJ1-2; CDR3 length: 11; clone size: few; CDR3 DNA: TGTGCCAGCAGTGCTAGGGCTGGCTACACCTTC; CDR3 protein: CASSARAGYTF
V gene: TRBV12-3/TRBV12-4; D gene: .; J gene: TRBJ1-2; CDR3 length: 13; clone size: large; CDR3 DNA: TGTGCCAGCAGCCCGACAGATTACTATGGCTACACCTTC; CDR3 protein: CASSPTDYYGYTF
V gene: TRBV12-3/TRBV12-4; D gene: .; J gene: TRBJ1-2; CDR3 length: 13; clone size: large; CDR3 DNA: TGTGCCAGCATCTTAGGGTGGGGTTTTGGCTACACCTTC; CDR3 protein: CASILGWGFGYTF
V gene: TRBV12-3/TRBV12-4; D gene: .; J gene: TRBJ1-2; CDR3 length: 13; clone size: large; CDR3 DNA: TGTGCCAGCAGTCAGACGGATAACTATGGCTACACCTTC; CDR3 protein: CASSQTDNYGYTF
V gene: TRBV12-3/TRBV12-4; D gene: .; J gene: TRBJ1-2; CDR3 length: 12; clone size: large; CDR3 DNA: TGTGCCAGCAGGGATATGAACTATGGCTACACCTTC; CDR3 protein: CASRDMNYGYTF
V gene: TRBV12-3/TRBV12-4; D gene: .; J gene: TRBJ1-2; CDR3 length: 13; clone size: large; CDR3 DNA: TGTGCCAGCAGTGGGGACCTCGCGGCAGGCTTCTTCTTC; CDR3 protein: CASSGDLAAGFFF
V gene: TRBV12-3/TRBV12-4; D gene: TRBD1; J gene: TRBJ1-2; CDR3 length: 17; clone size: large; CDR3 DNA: TGTGCCAGCAGTCATATACTAATCAGACAGGGAGGCGATGGCTACACCTTC; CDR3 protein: CASSHILIRQGGDGYTF
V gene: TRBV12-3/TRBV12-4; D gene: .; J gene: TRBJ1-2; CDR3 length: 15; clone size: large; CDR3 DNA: TGTGCCAGCAGTTTAAGCAGACGGTCTGTCTATGGCTACACCTTC; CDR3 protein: CASSLSRRSVYGYTF
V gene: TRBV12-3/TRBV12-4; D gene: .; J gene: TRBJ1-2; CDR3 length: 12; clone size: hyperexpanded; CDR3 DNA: TGTGCCAGCAGTCGGGATAACTATGGCTACACCTTC; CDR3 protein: CASSRDNYGYTF
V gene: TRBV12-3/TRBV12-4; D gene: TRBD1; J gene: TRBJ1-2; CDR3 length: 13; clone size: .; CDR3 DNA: TGTGCCAGCAGCTTCGACAGGGTGTATGGCTACACCTTC; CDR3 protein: CASSFDRVYGYTF
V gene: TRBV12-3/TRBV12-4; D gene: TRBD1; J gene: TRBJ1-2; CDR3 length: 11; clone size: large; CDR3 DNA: TGTGCCAGCAGAAGGGACAGGCGCTACACCTTC; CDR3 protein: CASRRDRRYTF
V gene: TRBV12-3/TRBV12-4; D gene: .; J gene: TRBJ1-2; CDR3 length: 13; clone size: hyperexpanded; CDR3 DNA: TGTGCCAGCAGACCACAGGGCAACTATGGCTACACCTTC; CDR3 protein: CASRPQGNYGYTF
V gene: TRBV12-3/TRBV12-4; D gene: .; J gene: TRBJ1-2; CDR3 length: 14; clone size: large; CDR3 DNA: TGTGCCAGCAGTGCCAGCGGACGGATCTATGGCTACACCTTC; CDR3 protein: CASSASGRIYGYTF
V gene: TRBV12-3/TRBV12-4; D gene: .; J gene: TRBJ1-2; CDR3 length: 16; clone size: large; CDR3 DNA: TGTGCCAGCAGTCAAGTAAAGGGTAAATCCTCGGAAGGCTACACCTTC; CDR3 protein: CASSQVKGKSSEGYTF
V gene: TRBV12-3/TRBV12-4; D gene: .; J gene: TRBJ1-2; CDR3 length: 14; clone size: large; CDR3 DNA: TGTGCCAGCAGTTTCCGAGGGGCAAACTATGGCTACACCTTC; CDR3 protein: CASSFRGANYGYTF
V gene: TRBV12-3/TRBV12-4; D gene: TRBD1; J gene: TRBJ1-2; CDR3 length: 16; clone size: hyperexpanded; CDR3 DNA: TGTGCCAGCAGTTTCCGATCGGACAGGGGAAACTATGGCTACACCTTC; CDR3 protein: CASSFRSDRGNYGYTF
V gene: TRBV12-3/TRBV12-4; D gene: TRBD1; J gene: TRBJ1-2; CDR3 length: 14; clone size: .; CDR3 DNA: TGTGCCAGCAGTGTGGACAGGACGGGCTATGGCTACACCTTC; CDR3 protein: CASSVDRTGYGYTF
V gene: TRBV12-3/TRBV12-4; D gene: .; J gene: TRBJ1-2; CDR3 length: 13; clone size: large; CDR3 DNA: TGTGCCAGCAGTCCTGGTTGGGATGGCGGCTACACCTTC; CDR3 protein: CASSPGWDGGYTF
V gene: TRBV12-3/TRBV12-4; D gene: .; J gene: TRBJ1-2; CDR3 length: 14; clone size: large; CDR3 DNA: TGTGCCAGCAGTCGGACAGATACTAACTATGGCTACACCTTC; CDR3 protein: CASSRTDTNYGYTF
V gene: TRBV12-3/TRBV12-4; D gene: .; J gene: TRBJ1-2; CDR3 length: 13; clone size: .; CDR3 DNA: TGTGCCAGCAGTTCGGATCAGAGCTATGGCTACACCTTC; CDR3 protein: CASSSDQSYGYTF
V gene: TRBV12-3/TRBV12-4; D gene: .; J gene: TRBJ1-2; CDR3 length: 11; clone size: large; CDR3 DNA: TGTGCCAGCTCTGTTAAGGGCGGCTACACCTTC; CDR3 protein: CASSVKGGYTF
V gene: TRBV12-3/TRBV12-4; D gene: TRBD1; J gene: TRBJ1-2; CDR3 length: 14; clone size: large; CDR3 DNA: TGTGCCAGCAGACCGGGACAGGGAACCTATGGCTACACCTTC; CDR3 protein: CASRPGQGTYGYTF
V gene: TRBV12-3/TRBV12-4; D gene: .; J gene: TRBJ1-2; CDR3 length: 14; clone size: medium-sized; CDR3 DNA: TGTGCCAGCAGTTCACAGGGTAGGCTTGAGGGCTACACCTTC; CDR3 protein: CASSSQGRLEGYTF
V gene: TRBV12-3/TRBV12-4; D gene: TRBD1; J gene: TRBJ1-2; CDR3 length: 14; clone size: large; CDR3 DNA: TGTGCCAGCAGTTTAGCAGACAGGGACTATGGCTACACCTTC; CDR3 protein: CASSLADRDYGYTF
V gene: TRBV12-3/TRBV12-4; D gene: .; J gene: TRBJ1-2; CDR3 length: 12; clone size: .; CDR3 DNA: TGTGCCAGCAGTCTACAGGGCTATGGCTACACCTTC; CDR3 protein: CASSLQGYGYTF
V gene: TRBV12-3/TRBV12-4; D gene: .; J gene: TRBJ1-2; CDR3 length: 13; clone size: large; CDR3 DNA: TGTGCCAGCAGTTTACGGACACACTATGGCTACACCTTC; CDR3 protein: CASSLRTHYGYTF
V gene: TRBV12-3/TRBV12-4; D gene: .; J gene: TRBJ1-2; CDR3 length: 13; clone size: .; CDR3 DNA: TGTGCCAGCAGTTTCAGCCAGCTATATGGCTACACCTTC; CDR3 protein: CASSFSQLYGYTF